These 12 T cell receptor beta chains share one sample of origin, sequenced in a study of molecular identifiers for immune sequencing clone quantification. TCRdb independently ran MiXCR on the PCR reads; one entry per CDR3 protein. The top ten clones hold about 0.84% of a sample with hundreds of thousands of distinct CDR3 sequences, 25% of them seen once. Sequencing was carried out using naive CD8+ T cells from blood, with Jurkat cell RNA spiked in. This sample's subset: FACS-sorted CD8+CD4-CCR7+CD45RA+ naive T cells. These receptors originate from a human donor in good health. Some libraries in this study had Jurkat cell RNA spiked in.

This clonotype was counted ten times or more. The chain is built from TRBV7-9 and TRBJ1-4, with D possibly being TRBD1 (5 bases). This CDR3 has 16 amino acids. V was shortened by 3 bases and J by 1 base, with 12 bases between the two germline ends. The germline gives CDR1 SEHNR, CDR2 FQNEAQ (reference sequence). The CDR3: CASSFPDKRTNEKLFF. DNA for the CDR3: TGTGCCAGCAGCTTCCCGGACAAAAGAACTAATGAAAAACTGTTTTTT.

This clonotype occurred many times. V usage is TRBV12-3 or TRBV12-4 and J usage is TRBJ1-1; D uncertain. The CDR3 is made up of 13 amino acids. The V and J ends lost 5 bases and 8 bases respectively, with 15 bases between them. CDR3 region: CASSNEDGAEAFF. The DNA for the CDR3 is TGTGCCAGCAGTAATGAAGACGGAGCGGAAGCTTTCTTT.

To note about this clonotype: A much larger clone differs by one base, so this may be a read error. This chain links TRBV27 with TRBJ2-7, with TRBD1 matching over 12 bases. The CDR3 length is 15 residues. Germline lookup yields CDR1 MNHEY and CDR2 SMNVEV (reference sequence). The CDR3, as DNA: TGTGCCAGCAGTTTATCGGGGACAGGGGGCTACGAGCAGTGCTTC. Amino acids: CASSLSGTGGYEQCF.

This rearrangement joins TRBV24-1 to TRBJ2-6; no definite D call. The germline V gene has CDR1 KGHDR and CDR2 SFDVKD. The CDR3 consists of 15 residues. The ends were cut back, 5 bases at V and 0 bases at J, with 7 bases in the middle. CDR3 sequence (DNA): TGTGCCACCAGTGCGTCGGGCTCTGGGGCCAACGTCCTGACTTTC. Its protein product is CATSASGSGANVLTF.

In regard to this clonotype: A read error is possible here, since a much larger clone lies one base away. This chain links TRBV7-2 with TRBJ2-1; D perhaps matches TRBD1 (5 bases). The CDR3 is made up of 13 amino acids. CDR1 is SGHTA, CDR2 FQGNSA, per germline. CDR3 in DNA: TGTGCCAGCAGCTTAGACAGGCTTCCTGAGCCGTTCTTC. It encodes CASSLDRLPEPFF. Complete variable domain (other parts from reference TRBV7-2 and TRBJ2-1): GAGVSQSPSNKVTEKGKDVELRCDPISGHTALYWYRQSLGQGLEFLIYFQGNSAPDKSGLPSDRFSAERTGGSVSTLTIQRTQQEDSAVYLCASSLDRLPEPFFGPGTRLTVL.

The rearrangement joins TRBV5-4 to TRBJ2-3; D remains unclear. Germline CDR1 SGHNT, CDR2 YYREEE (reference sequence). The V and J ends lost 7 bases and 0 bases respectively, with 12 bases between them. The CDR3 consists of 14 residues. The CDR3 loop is CASFRVPSTDTQYF. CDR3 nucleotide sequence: TGTGCCAGCTTCCGGGTCCCGAGCACAGATACGCAGTATTTT.

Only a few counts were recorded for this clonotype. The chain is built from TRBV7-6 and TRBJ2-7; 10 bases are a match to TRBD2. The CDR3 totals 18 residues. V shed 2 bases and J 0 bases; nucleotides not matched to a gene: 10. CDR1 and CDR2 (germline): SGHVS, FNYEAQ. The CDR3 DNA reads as TGTGCCAGCAGCTTAAACCGCCCGGGACTAGCGAGCTCCTACGAGCAGTACTTC. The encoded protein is CASSLNRPGLASSYEQYF.

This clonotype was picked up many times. The CDR3 DNA follows: TGCAGTGCTAGTAACACTATAGAGGGTCTTGGCACTGAAGCTTTCTTT. This sequence encodes CSASNTIEGLGTEAFF. The V and J genes are TRBV20-1 and TRBJ1-1; D is unclear. This CDR3 is built from 16 residues. Germline V CDR1 and CDR2: DFQATT, SNEGSKA (reference sequence). V lost 3 bases and J 4 bases, leaving 21 bases between the germline ends.

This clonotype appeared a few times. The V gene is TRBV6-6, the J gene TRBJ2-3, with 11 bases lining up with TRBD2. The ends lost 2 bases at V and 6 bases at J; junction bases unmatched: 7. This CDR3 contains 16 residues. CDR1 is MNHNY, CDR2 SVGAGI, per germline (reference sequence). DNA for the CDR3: TGTGCCAGCAGTTACATGACTAGCGGGATTTTTGATACGCAGTATTTT. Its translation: CASSYMTSGIFDTQYF.

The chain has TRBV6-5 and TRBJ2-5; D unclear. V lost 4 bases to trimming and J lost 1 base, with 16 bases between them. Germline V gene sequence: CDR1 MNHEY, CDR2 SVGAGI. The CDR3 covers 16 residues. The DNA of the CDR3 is TGTGCCAGCAGTTTCCACCCCCACGGATTCCAAGAGACCCAGTACTTC. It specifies CASSFHPHGFQETQYF.

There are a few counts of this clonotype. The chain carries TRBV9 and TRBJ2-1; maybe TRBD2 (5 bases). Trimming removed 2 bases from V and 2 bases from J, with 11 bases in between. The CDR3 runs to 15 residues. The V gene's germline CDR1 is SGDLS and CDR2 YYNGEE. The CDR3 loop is CASSVSGLAYNEQFF. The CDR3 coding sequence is TGTGCCAGCAGCGTGAGCGGTCTCGCCTACAATGAGCAGTTCTTC. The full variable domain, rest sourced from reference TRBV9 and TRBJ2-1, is DSGVTQTPKHLITATGQRVTLRCSPRSGDLSVYWYQQSLDQGLQFLIQYYNGEERAKGNILERFSAQQFPDLHSELNLSSLELGDSALYFCASSVSGLAYNEQFFGPGTRLTVL.

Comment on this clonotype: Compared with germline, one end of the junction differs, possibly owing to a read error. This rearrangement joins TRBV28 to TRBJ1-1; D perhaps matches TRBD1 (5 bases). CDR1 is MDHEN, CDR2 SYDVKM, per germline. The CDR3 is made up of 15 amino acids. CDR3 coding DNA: TGTGCCAGCAGTCCAATAGGAGGGGCGAACACTGAAACTTTCTTT. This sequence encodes CASSPIGGANTETFF.